Below, 21 T cell receptor beta chains from the same sample are listed, as sequenced in a study of T cell repertoires in cytomegalovirus infection. Each CDR3 protein is one row after TCRdb ran MiXCR on the reads. The sample contains about 920,000 distinct CDR3 sequences, approximately 30% of which appear only once. The antigens for these receptors are not known. Source: cultured CD8+ T cells from PBMCs, taken from culture after CMV antigen stimulation. The receptors derive from a human donor in good health (CMV status not recorded). Some clones in this sample may be carry-over from other donors' samples.

This clonotype has ten or more counts. A junction boundary mismatches the germline segment, possibly from a read error. The rearrangement links TRBV12-3 or TRBV12-4 to TRBJ1-1; D gene unclear. CDR3 size: 13 residues. CDR3 sequence: CASSLGSYTEAFF. Here the CDR3 DNA reads TGTGCCAGCAGCTTAGGATCGTACACTGAAGCTTTCTTT.

The J gene is TRBJ1-4, the V gene TRBV2; D gene uncertain. This CDR3 region has 11 residues. Per the germline V gene, CDR1 is SNHLY and CDR2 is FYNNEI. Deletions cut 1 base from V and 7 bases from J, with 1 base between. CDR3 nucleotides: TGTGCCAGCAGTGAAGTTGAAAAACTGTTTTTT. It translates to CASSEVEKLFF.

This clonotype turned up a few times. The chain recombines TRBV4-3 with TRBJ2-5, with a tentative D call TRBD1 (6 bases). The CDR3 extends over 15 amino acids. V shed 1 base and J shed 1 base, with 10 bases lying between them. Looked up from germline, CDR1 is LGHNA and CDR2 is YSLEER. The CDR3 loop reads CASSQATGFQETQYF. DNA of the CDR3: TGCGCCAGCAGCCAAGCTACAGGGTTCCAAGAGACCCAGTACTTC.

This clonotype came up many times. The chain links TRBV14 to TRBJ2-7; D is perhaps TRBD1 (6 bases). The CDR3 runs to 13 residues. V lost 6 bases and J lost 2, with 11 bases in between. Per germline, CDR1 SGHDN and CDR2 FVKESK. The CDR3 loop reads CASSQDRTYEQYF. The CDR3 coding sequence is TGTGCCAGCAGTCAGGACAGAACCTACGAGCAGTACTTC.

V is TRBV10-3 and J is TRBJ2-3, with D perhaps TRBD2 (6 bases). The V end was cut by 7 bases, the J end by 3 bases, with 20 bases between. This CDR3 has 16 residues. Germline V gene lookup returns CDR1 ENHRY and CDR2 SYGVKD. The CDR3 reads CAITPGAGKGTDTQYF. The CDR3 region has the DNA TGTGCCATCACCCCAGGTGCGGGGAAGGGTACAGATACGCAGTATTTT.

The rearrangement joins TRBV19 to TRBJ2-5; 7 bases are shared with TRBD1. Germline V lookup: CDR1 LNHDA, CDR2 SQIVND (reference sequence). Trimming cost V 4 bases and J 1 base; bases outside gene matches: 12. The CDR3 sequence is 17 residues long. CDR3 DNA: TGTGCCAGTAGTACCCTGACCGGGACAGATTCCCAAGAGACCCAGTACTTC. It yields the protein CASSTLTGTDSQETQYF.

The chain recombines TRBV7-6 with TRBJ2-1, with unresolved D. This CDR3 is 15 amino acids long. CDR1 and CDR2 from the germline V gene are SGHVS and FNYEAQ. Trimming left V 3 bases short and J 0 bases short, with 9 bases between. This CDR3 is CASSFRSSSYNEQFF. The CDR3, as DNA: TGTGCCAGCAGCTTTAGATCCAGCTCCTACAATGAGCAGTTCTTC.

The chain combines TRBV27 with TRBJ2-1; 7 bases match TRBD1. Germline values: CDR1 MNHEY, CDR2 SMNVEV (reference sequence). The V and J ends lost 7 bases and 3 bases, in that order; junction bases with no gene match: 3. The CDR3 length is 13 residues. This CDR3 is CASNRGGYNEQFF. CDR3 DNA sequence: TGTGCCAGCAACAGGGGTGGCTACAATGAGCAGTTCTTC.

The rearrangement joins TRBV20-1 to TRBJ1-1; no firm D call. V lost 0 bases and J lost 1, with 9 bases in between. The germline CDR1 and CDR2 sequences are DFQATT and SNEGSKA (reference sequence). The CDR3 loop spans 14 amino acids. The DNA of the CDR3 is TGCAGTGCTAGAGATCCGGGCCCGAACACTGAAGCTTTCTTT. Protein sequence: CSARDPGPNTEAFF.

The chain is built from TRBV7-9 and TRBJ1-2; 7 positions match TRBD1. The ends lost 2 bases at V and 12 bases at J; junction bases unmatched: 6. CDR1 and CDR2 from the germline V gene are SEHNR and FQNEAQ (reference sequence). This CDR3 has 12 residues. CDR3 sequence (DNA): TGTGCCAGCAGCTTATCAGACAGGGTGAACACCTTC. Encoded protein: CASSLSDRVNTF.

This clonotype was observed a few times. The V gene is TRBV27, the J gene TRBJ1-2, with D unclear. The germline CDR1 and CDR2 sequences are MNHEY and SMNVEV (reference sequence). There are 14 residues in the CDR3. V lost 0 bases, J lost 5 bases, and 10 bases lay in between. The CDR3 region has the DNA TGTGCCAGCAGTTTATCGAGCAGTTTATATGGCTACACCTTC. Its protein product is CASSLSSSLYGYTF.

This clonotype turned up a few times. This rearrangement joins TRBV7-9 to TRBJ1-4, with 7 bases aligning to TRBD1. Germline CDR1 reads SEHNR; CDR2 reads FQNEAQ (reference sequence). This CDR3 has 15 residues. V lost 5 bases to trimming and J lost 3 bases; unmatched junction nucleotides: 6. CDR3 residues: CASSQYRGSNEKLFF. The CDR3 DNA reads as TGTGCCAGCAGCCAATACAGGGGATCTAATGAAAAACTGTTTTTT.

The table lists this clonotype with a few counts. This rearrangement joins TRBV12-3 or TRBV12-4 to TRBJ2-4; possible D gene TRBD2, 5 bases. Trimming left V 6 bases short and J 4 bases short, with 7 bases between. This CDR3 is 12 amino acids long. The CDR3 reads CASRREKNIQYF. CDR3 nucleotides: TGTGCCAGCAGGAGGGAAAAAAACATTCAGTACTTC.

J is TRBJ2-3 and V is TRBV29-1, with D perhaps TRBD1 (5 bases). CDR3 length: 11 amino acids. V lost 6 bases and J lost 6, with 10 bases in between. The germline gives CDR1 SQVTM, CDR2 ANQGSEA. CDR3 in amino acids: CSVNRMDTQYF. CDR3 nucleotides: TGCAGCGTGAACAGGATGGATACGCAGTATTTT.

This clonotype was counted at least ten times. The rearrangement uses TRBV7-6 and TRBJ2-3, with a possible D match to TRBD1 (5 bases). This CDR3 is built from 17 residues. Germline V lookup: CDR1 SGHVS, CDR2 FNYEAQ. V was pared by 5 bases and J by 3 bases, with 21 bases between. The CDR3 sequence is CASSPSEGVGRTDTQYF. The CDR3 nucleotides read TGTGCCAGCAGCCCCTCCGAAGGGGTGGGGCGAACAGATACGCAGTATTTT.

V gene TRBV6-2 or TRBV6-3 combines with J gene TRBJ1-2; 7 bases are shared with TRBD1. This CDR3 region has 14 residues. Germline trimming cut 5 bases from V and 3 bases from J; bases unmatched to any gene: 6. Germline lookup yields CDR1 MNHEY and CDR2 SVGEGT. The CDR3 protein is CASSPGTVHYGYTF. The CDR3 region has the DNA TGTGCCAGCAGTCCCGGGACAGTGCACTATGGCTACACCTTC.

This chain joins TRBV12-3 or TRBV12-4 and TRBJ1-1; D remains ambiguous. The ends were cut back, 3 bases at V and 11 bases at J, with 10 bases in the middle. The CDR3 sequence is 11 residues long. The CDR3 coding sequence is TGTGCCAGCAGTTTGGGGATCGGGGCTTTCTTT. Translated: CASSLGIGAFF.

This clonotype was counted only a few times. The CDR3 protein is CASNKGGNEQYV. The CDR3 nucleotides are TGTGCCAGCAATAAAGGGGGAAACGAGCAGTACGTC. The chain employs TRBV6-6 and TRBJ2-7, with D possibly matching TRBD1 (6 bases). CDR3 size: 12 residues. The V end was cut by 7 bases, the J end by 5 bases, with 12 bases between. Germline CDR1 reads MNHNY; CDR2 reads SVGAGI (reference sequence).

The chain couples TRBV12-3 or TRBV12-4 to TRBJ1-2; 8 nucleotides line up with TRBD1. The CDR3 has 14 amino acids. V lost 4 bases and J lost 6; bases outside the gene matches: 7. CDR3 nucleotides: TGTGCCAGCAGTTGGGGATTGGGACAGGATGGCTACACCTTC. Amino acid sequence: CASSWGLGQDGYTF.

CDR3 in DNA: TGTGCCAGCAGCTTAACGGCAGGGGGATCGTACGAGCAGTACTTC. Translated, it gives CASSLTAGGSYEQYF. This chain uses TRBV7-9 with TRBJ2-7, with TRBD1 identical over 7 bases. The CDR3 is made up of 15 amino acids. Germline CDR1 reads SEHNR; CDR2 reads FQNEAQ (reference sequence). The ends lost 2 bases at V and 4 bases at J; junction bases unmatched: 8.

This clonotype was seen ten or more times. The V call is TRBV27, the J call TRBJ1-5, with TRBD1 identical over 8 bases. CDR3 size: 14 residues. CDR1 is MNHEY and CDR2 is SMNVEV in the germline V gene (reference sequence). Trimming took 5 bases from V and 4 from J; bases not matched to a gene: 4. The CDR3 region is CASSLRTGNQPQHF. CDR3 coding DNA: TGTGCCAGCAGTCTCCGGACAGGGAATCAGCCCCAGCATTTT.